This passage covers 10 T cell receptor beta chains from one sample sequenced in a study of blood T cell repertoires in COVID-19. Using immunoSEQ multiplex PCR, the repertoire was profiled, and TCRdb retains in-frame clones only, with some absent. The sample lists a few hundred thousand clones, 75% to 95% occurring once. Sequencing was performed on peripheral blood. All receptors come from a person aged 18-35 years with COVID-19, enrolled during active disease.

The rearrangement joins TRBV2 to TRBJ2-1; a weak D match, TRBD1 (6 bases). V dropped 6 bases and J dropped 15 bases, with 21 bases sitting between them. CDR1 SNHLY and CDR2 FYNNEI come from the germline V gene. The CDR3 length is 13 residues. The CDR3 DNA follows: TGTGCCAGCAGCCCCGGACAGCGGCAAGATGGGTTCTTC. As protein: CASSPGQRQDGFF.

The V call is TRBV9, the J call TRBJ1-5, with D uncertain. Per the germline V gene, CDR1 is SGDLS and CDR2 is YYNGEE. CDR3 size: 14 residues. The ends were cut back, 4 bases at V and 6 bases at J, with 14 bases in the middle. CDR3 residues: CASSPFPSSQPQHF. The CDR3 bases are TGTGCCAGCAGCCCTTTCCCCTCCAGTCAGCCCCAGCATTTT.

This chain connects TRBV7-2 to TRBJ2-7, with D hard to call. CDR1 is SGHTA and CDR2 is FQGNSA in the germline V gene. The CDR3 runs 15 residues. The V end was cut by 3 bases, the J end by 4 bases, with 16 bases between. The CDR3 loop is CASSLFVTIGYEQYF. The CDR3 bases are TGTGCCAGCAGCTTGTTCGTAACTATAGGATACGAGCAGTACTTC.

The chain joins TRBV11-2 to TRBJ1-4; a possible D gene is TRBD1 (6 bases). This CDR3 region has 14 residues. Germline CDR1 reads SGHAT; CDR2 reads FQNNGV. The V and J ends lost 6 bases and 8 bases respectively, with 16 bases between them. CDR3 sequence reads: CASRFTGTGEKLFF. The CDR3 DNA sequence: TGTGCCAGCAGATTCACAGGGACGGGCGAAAAACTGTTTTTT.

The CDR3 sequence: CASSFTGGESPLHF. The DNA for the CDR3 is TGCGCCAGCAGCTTTACAGGGGGGGAATCACCCCTCCACTTT. The chain uses TRBV5-1 and TRBJ1-6; 8 positions agree with TRBD1. The CDR3 is made up of 14 amino acids. Germline CDR1 and CDR2: SGHRS and YFSETQ. The V segment lost 2 bases and the J segment 10 bases; nucleotides outside the gene matches: 5.

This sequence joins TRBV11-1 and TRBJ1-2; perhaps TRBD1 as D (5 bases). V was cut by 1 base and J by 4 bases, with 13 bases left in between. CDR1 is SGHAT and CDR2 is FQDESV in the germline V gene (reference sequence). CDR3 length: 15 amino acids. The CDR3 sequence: CASSLEAGHGYGYTF. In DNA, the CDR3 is TGTGCCAGCAGCTTAGAGGCGGGGCATGGCTATGGCTACACCTTC. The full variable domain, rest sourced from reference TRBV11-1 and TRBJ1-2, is EAEVAQSPRYKITEKSQAVAFWCDPISGHATLYWYRQILGQGPELLVQFQDESVVDDSQLPKDRFSAERLKGVDSTLKIQPAELGDSAMYLCASSLEAGHGYGYTFGSGTRLTVV.

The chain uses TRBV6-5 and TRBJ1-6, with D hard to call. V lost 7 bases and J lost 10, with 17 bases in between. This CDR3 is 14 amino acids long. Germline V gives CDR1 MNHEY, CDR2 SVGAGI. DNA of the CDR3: TGTGCCAGCACGGACGACTCTTCTAGCTCACCCCTCCACTTT. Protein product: CASTDDSSSSPLHF.

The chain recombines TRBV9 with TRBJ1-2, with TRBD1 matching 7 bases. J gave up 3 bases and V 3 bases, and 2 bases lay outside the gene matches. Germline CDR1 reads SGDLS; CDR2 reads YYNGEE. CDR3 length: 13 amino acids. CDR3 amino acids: CASSGTGDYGYTF. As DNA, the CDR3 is TGTGCCAGCAGCGGGACAGGCGACTATGGCTACACCTTC.

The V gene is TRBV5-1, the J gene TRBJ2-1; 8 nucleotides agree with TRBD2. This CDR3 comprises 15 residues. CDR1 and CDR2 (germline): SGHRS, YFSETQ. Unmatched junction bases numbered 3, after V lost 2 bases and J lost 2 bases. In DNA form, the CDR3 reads TGCGCCAGCAGCTTTGGGCGGGAGGCCTACAATGAGCAGTTCTTC. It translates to CASSFGREAYNEQFF.

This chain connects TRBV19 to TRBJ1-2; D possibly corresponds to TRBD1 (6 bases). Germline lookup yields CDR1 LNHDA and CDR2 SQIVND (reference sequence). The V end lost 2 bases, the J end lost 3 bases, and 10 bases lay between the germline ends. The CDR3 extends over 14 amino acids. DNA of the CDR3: TGTGCCAGTAGTATATGGGGGCAGGACTATGGCTACACCTTC. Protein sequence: CASSIWGQDYGYTF.